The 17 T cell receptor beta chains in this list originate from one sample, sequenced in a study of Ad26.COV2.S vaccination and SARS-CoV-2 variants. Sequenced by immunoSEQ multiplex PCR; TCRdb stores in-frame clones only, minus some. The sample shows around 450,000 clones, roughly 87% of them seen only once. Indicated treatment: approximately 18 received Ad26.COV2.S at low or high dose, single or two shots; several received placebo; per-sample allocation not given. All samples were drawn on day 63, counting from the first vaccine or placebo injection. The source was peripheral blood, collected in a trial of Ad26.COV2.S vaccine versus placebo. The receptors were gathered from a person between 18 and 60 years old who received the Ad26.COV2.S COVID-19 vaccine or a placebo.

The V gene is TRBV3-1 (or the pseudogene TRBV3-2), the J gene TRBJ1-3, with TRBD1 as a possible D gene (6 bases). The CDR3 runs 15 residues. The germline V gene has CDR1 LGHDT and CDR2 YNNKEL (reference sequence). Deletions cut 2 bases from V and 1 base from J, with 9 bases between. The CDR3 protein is CASSQTGLSGNTIYF. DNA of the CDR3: TGTGCCAGCAGCCAAACAGGGTTATCTGGAAACACCATATATTTT.

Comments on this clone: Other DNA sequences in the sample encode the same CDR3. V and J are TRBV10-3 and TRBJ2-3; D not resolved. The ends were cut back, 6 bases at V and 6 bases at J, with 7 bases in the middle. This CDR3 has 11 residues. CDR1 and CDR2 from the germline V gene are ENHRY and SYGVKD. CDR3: CAISAGDTQYF. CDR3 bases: TGTGCCATCAGCGCCGGGGATACGCAGTATTTT.

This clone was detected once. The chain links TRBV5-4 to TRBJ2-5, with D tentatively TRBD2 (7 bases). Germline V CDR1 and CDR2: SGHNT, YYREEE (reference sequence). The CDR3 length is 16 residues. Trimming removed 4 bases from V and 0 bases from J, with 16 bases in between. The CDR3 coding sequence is TGTGCCAGCAGCGGGGGGGCAGGGCAATACCAAGAGACCCAGTACTTC. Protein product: CASSGGAGQYQETQYF.

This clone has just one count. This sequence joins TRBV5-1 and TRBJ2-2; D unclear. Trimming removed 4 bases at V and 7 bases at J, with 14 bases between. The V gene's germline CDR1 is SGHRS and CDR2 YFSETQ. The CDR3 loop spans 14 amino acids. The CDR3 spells CASSPPDRDGELFF. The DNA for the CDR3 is TGCGCCAGCAGCCCCCCGGACCGCGACGGGGAGCTGTTTTTT.

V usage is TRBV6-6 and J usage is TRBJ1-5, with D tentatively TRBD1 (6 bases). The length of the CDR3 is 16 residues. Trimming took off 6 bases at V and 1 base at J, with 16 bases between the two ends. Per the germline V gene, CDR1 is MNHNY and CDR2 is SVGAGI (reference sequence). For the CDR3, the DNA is TGTGCCAGCAGATCTTTCGGACAGTTAAGCAATCAGCCCCAGCATTTT. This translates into CASRSFGQLSNQPQHF.

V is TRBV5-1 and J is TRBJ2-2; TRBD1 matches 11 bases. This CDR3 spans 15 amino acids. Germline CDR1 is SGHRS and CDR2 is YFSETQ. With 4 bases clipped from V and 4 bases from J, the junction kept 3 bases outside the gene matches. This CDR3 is CASSPGTGGTGELFF. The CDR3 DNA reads TGCGCCAGCAGCCCCGGGACAGGGGGCACCGGGGAGCTGTTTTTT.

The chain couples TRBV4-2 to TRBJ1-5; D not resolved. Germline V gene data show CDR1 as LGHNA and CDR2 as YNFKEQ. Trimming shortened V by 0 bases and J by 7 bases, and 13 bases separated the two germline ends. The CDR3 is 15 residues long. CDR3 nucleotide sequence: TGTGCCAGCAGCCAAGATCTCGCGGGGAGGCAGCCCCAGCATTTT. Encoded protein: CASSQDLAGRQPQHF.

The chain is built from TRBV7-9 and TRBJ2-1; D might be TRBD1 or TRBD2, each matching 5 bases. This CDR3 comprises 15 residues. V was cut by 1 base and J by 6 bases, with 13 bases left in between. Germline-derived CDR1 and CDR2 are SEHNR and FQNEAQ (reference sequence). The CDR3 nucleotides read TGTGCCAGCAGCTTAGATCGGGGCCACCGCAATGAGCAGTTCTTC. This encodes CASSLDRGHRNEQFF.

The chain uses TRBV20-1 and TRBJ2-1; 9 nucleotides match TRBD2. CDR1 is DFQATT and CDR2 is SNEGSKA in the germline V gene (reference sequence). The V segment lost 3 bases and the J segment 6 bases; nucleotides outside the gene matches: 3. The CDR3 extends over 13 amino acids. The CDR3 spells CSASETSGNEQFF. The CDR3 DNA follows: TGCAGTGCTAGTGAGACTAGCGGCAATGAGCAGTTCTTC.

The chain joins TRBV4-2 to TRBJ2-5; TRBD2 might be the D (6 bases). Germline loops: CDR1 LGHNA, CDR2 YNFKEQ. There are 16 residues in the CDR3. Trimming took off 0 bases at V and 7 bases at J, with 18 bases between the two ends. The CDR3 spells CASSQDREAGVGTQYF. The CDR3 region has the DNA TGTGCCAGCAGCCAAGATCGGGAAGCGGGTGTGGGGACCCAGTACTTC.

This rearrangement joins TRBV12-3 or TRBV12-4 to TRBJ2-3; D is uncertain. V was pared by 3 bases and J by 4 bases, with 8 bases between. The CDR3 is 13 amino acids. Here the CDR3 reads CASSFLEADTQYF. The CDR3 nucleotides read TGTGCCAGCAGTTTTCTAGAGGCAGATACGCAGTATTTT.

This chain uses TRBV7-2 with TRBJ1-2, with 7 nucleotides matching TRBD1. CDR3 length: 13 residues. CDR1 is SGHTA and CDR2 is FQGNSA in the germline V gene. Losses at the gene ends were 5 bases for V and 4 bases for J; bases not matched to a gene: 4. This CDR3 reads CASSEGQPYGYTF. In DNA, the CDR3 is TGTGCCAGCAGCGAGGGACAGCCCTATGGCTACACCTTC.

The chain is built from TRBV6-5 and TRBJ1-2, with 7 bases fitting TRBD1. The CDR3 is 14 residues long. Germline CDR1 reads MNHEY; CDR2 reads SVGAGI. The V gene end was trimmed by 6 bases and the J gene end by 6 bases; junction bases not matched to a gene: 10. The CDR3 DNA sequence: TGTGCCAGCAGGGCGCCTGGGACAGACAATGGCTACACCTTC. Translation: CASRAPGTDNGYTF.

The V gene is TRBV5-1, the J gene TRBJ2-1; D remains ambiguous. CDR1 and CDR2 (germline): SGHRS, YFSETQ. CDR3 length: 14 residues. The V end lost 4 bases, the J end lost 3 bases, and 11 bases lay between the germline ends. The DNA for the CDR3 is TGCGCCAGCAGCCCCGTCGGGCGCTACAATGAGCAGTTCTTC. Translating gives CASSPVGRYNEQFF.

The CDR3 DNA reads TGTGCCATCAGGGATACTAGCGGGAGGGCCGACGATACGCAGTATTTT. Protein: CAIRDTSGRADDTQYF. The chain is built from TRBV10-3 and TRBJ2-3, with 13 bases lining up with TRBD2. The CDR3 has 16 amino acids. CDR1 ENHRY and CDR2 SYGVKD come from the germline V gene. J lost 6 bases, V lost 6 bases, and 9 bases had no gene match.

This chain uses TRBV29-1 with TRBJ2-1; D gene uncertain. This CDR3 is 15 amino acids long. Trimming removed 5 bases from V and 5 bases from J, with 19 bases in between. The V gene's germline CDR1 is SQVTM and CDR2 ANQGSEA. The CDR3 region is CSVRRRIIDDNEQFF. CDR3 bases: TGCAGCGTTAGACGTCGGATTATAGACGACAATGAGCAGTTCTTC.

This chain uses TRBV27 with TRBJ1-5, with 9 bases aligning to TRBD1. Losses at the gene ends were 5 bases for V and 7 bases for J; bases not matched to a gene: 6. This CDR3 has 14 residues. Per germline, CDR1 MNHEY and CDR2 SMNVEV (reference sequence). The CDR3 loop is CASSPPGQGQPQHF. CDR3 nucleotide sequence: TGTGCCAGCAGTCCCCCAGGACAGGGGCAGCCCCAGCATTTT.